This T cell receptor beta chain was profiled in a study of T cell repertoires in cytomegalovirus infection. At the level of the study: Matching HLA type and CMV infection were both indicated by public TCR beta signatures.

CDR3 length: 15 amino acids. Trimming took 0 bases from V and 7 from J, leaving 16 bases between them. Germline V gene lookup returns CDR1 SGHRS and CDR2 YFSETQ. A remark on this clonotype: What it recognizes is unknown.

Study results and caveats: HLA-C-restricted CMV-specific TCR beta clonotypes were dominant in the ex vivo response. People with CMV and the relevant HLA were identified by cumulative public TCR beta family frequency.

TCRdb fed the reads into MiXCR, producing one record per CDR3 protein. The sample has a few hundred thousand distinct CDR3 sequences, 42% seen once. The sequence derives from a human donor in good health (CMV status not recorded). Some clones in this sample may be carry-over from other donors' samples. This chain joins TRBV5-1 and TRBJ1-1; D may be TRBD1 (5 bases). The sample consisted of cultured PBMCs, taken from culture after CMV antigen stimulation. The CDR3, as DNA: TGCGCCAGCAGCTTGGGACCGAGCACGGGGGGTGAAGCTTTCTTT. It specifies CASSLGPSTGGEAFF. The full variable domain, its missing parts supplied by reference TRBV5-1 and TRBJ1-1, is KAGVTQTPRYLIKTRGQQVTLSCSPISGHRSVSWYQQTPGQGLQFLFEYFSETQRNKGNFPGRFSGRQFSNSRSEMNVSTLELGDSALYLCASSLGPSTGGEAFFGQGTRLTVV.